This T cell receptor (beta chain) emerged from a study of blood T cell repertoires in COVID-19 (dated by TCRdb to 2020 to 2021). General notes on the study: Samples from collaborators originated in the United States, Italy and Spain and spanned both the acute and convalescent phases of COVID-19. The samples were drawn from the first 160 participants of the ongoing ImmuneRACE study and from 950 to 1,500 subjects provided by 6 global collaborators. Where available, HLA class I and class II types were obtained from metadata supplied by the sample provider rather than from assay-based typing. The sample metadata nearly always contained a de-identified subject ID, COVID-19 status, age in years and sex. Subjects who had been exposed to COVID-19, were actively infected with it, or had recovered from it provided the deeply sampled blood TCRbeta repertoires that made up the dataset. A freely available public database, intended as a resource for researchers studying the immune response to SARS-CoV-2, is where the repertoires were released. The prospective study material was composed of cDNA or gDNA derived from T cells, B-cell-depleted T cells, or PBMCs.

Study-wide conclusions, independent of this receptor: The quantity of clinical and demographic metadata differed by source and by participant and was supplied without curation.

Participants in the prospective study were aged about 18 to 95 years, lived in some 24 United States geographic areas, and enrolled through a virtual design. Cohort assignment in the prospective study relied on participant-reported clinical history from a screening survey and a study questionnaire. ImmuneRACE Cohort 3 recovered participants were defined by two consecutive negative NP/OP PCR tests, healthcare professional clearance, or symptom resolution. In the prospective study, whole blood, serum and a nasopharyngeal or oropharyngeal swab were collected from each participant by mobile phlebotomists. Over a roughly 2-month period, participants in the prospective study had the option of providing additional blood draws and questionnaires. Before DNA extraction, prospective study blood samples were shipped either frozen or at room temperature. The immunoSEQ Assay, a bias-controlled multiplex PCR, was used to amplify TCRbeta CDR3 regions from genomic DNA. In the source study's methods: The number of nucleated cells in each sample was estimated from the amplification of reference gene primers within the assay. Sequence reads were collapsed and filtered to measure the absolute abundance of every unique TCRbeta CDR3 rearrangement. For each sample, productive Simpson clonality was calculated by taking the square root of Simpson's diversity index across productive rearrangements. What TCRdb holds here is the immuneACCESS table cut down to in-frame rearrangements. Part of the clones is not present; checked against another copy, under half of the missing clones reflect an unresolved V gene, and the others are unexplained. V, J and clone size are those of that table, while D and trimming were read from the DNA. Present in this sample are 250,000 to 350,000 clones, approximately 91% of which were seen just once. The ten largest clonotypes hold around 0.92% of the sample.

Note on this clone: Its target antigen remains unknown. Base qualities were left out, and no much larger clone turns up one base away. Distinct nucleotide sequences in the sample also encode this CDR3.

The TCR originated in a woman in her twenties or thirties who had recovered from COVID-19. What was sequenced was PBMCs or T cells enriched from blood (not recorded which).

In nucleotides, the sequence is TGTGCCAGCAGTTTGGCCGGGACAGGGGGGGAAAAACTGTTTTTT. This encodes CASSLAGTGGEKLFF. Recombination linked TRBV28 to TRBJ1-4, and 11 junctional nucleotides match TRBD1. CDR1 and CDR2 (MDHEN, SYDVKM) derive from the germline V gene. Relative to germline, V is missing 3 bases and J is missing 8 bases, with 5 bases of the junction outside any gene match. Measured from the cysteine to the phenylalanine, the CDR3 is 15 residues long. This entry keeps only the CDR3 DNA: 45 bases, framed from base 1.